A single sample is the source of the 21 T cell receptor beta chains below, sequenced in a study of blood T cell repertoires in COVID-19 (dated by TCRdb to 2018 to 2021). The library was prepared using the immunoSEQ multiplex PCR assay. Sourced from immuneACCESS, this table was stored by TCRdb with only in-frame sequences that have V and J called. A share of the clones is absent; for the studies checked, an unresolved V gene accounts for under half, and the remainder has no known explanation. For this sample there are roughly 310,000 clones; 88% appear just once. 3.5% to 4% of the sample goes to the ten largest clones. Material for sequencing was peripheral blood. The receptors were gathered from a woman between 50 and 59 years old with active or convalescent COVID-19.

The V gene is TRBV5-1, the J gene TRBJ2-3, with 10 bases fitting TRBD1. V shed 0 bases and J 2 bases; nucleotides not matched to a gene: 3. Germline V gene sequence: CDR1 SGHRS, CDR2 YFSETQ. CDR3 length equals 16 residues. CDR3 sequence reads: CASSLGDRGTTDTQYF. In DNA form, the CDR3 reads TGCGCCAGCAGCTTGGGGGACAGGGGCACCACAGATACGCAGTATTTT.

V gene TRBV7-9 combines with J gene TRBJ1-3, with D unclear. The germline gives CDR1 SEHNR, CDR2 FQNEAQ (reference sequence). V was cut by 2 bases and J by 2 bases, with 10 bases left in between. This CDR3 is 15 amino acids long. CDR3 amino acids: CASSLSSVPGNTIYF. DNA of the CDR3: TGTGCCAGCAGCTTATCGAGCGTCCCTGGAAACACCATATATTTT.

Note on this clone: This specimen includes other DNA sequences encoding the same CDR3. The CDR3 loop is CASSPYNEQFF. DNA of the CDR3: TGTGCCAGCAGCCCATACAATGAGCAGTTCTTC. The gene calls are TRBV7-9 and TRBJ2-1, with unresolved D. The CDR3 is 11 amino acids. The germline V and J ends were trimmed by 5 bases and 4 bases, with 3 bases remaining between them. Germline assignment: CDR1 SEHNR and CDR2 FQNEAQ (reference sequence).

This sequence joins TRBV6-2 or TRBV6-3 and TRBJ2-2; D is possibly TRBD1 (5 bases). The CDR3 length is 16 residues. The germline V gene encodes CDR1 MNHEY and CDR2 SVGEGT. The ends were cut back, 5 bases at V and 6 bases at J, with 19 bases in the middle. The CDR3 protein is CASSTPTENVAGELFF. In DNA, the CDR3 is TGTGCCAGCAGTACCCCGACAGAGAATGTGGCCGGGGAGCTGTTTTTT.

The chain has TRBV29-1 and TRBJ2-2; D possibly corresponds to TRBD1 (6 bases). The CDR3 is made up of 14 amino acids. Germline assignment: CDR1 SQVTM and CDR2 ANQGSEA. Trimming left V 6 bases short and J 2 bases short, with 13 bases between. The CDR3 bases are TGCAGCGTCGAGAGGACAGATAACACCGGGGAGCTGTTTTTT. It encodes CSVERTDNTGELFF.

This CDR3 reads CASRGTGLRTEAFF. CDR3 DNA sequence: TGTGCCAGCAGGGGGACAGGGCTTAGGACTGAAGCTTTCTTT. J is TRBJ1-1 and V is TRBV25-1; 9 bases are a match to TRBD1. J lost 5 bases, V lost 6 bases, and 7 bases had no gene match. The CDR3 is 14 residues long. CDR1 is MGHDK, CDR2 SYGVNS, per germline.

This rearrangement joins TRBV6-2 or TRBV6-3 to TRBJ1-2; 7 bases are a match to TRBD1. CDR1 and CDR2 from the germline V gene are MNHEY and SVGEGT. This CDR3 has 17 amino acids. After removal of 5 bases from V and 4 bases from J, the junction contained 16 bases not matched to a gene. This chain's CDR3 is CASSPGGIREGVYGYTF. The CDR3 DNA follows: TGTGCCAGCAGTCCAGGGGGAATCAGGGAAGGAGTCTATGGCTACACCTTC.

V and J are TRBV21-1 and TRBJ2-3; the table assigns TRBD2, which was not confirmed against the DNA. TRBV21-1 is annotated as a pseudogene. This CDR3 spans 18 amino acids. The CDR3 bases are TGTGCCAGCAGCCTCCGGCAGCGGGGGGGCAGGTTGGGAGATACGCAGTATTTT. This encodes CASSLRQRGGRLGDTQYF.

This chain links TRBV12-5 with TRBJ1-3, with D perhaps TRBD1 (6 bases). The CDR3 sequence is 15 residues long. Germline V CDR1 and CDR2: LGHNT, FRNRAP. V lost 7 bases to trimming and J lost 0 bases, with 13 bases between them. DNA for the CDR3: TGTGCTAGTGCCCCCAAAGGGGGCTCTGGAAACACCATATATTTT. Its protein product is CASAPKGGSGNTIYF.

The chain couples TRBV13 to TRBJ2-7; possible D gene TRBD1, 6 bases. Deletions cut 1 base from V and 5 bases from J, with 21 bases between. CDR1 is PRHDT and CDR2 is FYEKMQ in the germline V gene (reference sequence). This CDR3 is 17 amino acids long. The CDR3 is CASSLEGVGAPRDEQYF. CDR3 nucleotide sequence: TGTGCCAGCAGCTTAGAGGGGGTAGGGGCGCCTCGGGACGAGCAGTACTTC.

The V gene is TRBV18, the J gene TRBJ1-1, with 9 nucleotides matching TRBD1. J lost 4 bases, V lost 2 bases, and 11 bases had no gene match. Per germline, CDR1 KGHSH and CDR2 LQKENI. The CDR3 has 17 amino acids. The CDR3 coding sequence is TGTGCCAGCTCACCATCTTTGTTGGAACAGGGGGCCACTGAAGCTTTCTTT. Amino acid sequence: CASSPSLLEQGATEAFF.

The genes are TRBV6-5 and TRBJ2-1, with TRBD2 matching 9 bases. In germline, CDR1 is MNHEY, CDR2 SVGAGI. The CDR3 totals 16 residues. V dropped 0 bases and J dropped 6; count of bases not matched to a gene: 6. CDR3 DNA sequence: TGTGCCAGCAGTTACTCGAGCGGGAGGCCAGGCAATGAGCAGTTCTTC. It encodes CASSYSSGRPGNEQFF.

The count of this clone is one. Different DNA sequences within this sample yield the same CDR3. J is TRBJ1-6 and V is TRBV27; D ambiguous. With 6 bases removed from V and 6 bases from J, the gap between germline ends came to 6 bases. This CDR3 has 12 residues. Germline V gives CDR1 MNHEY, CDR2 SMNVEV (reference sequence). The CDR3 spells CASSLLNSPLHF. Written as DNA, the CDR3 is TGTGCCAGCAGCCTCCTTAATTCACCCCTCCACTTT.

The chain recombines TRBV30 with TRBJ1-1; possibly TRBD1 for D (5 bases). The V and J ends lost 5 bases and 5 bases respectively, with 15 bases between them. Germline CDR1 and CDR2: GTSNPN and SVGIG (reference sequence). The CDR3 sequence is 13 residues long. The DNA of the CDR3 is TGTGCCTGGCACGCACAGGTTAGTACTGAAGCTTTCTTT. This translates into CAWHAQVSTEAFF.

V is TRBV18 and J is TRBJ2-7; possibly TRBD1 for D (6 bases). The length of the CDR3 is 13 residues. Looked up from germline, CDR1 is KGHSH and CDR2 is LQKENI. With 6 bases removed from V and 3 bases from J, the gap between germline ends came to 12 bases. CDR3 sequence: CASSRLDSYEQYF. CDR3 nucleotides: TGTGCCAGCTCCCGACTGGACAGCTACGAGCAGTACTTC.

The chain couples TRBV24-1 to TRBJ1-3; TRBD1 aligns across 7 bases. The CDR3 contains 14 residues. V shed 4 bases, J shed 4 bases, and the junction held 3 bases outside the gene matches. Looked up from germline, CDR1 is KGHDR and CDR2 is SFDVKD. CDR3 sequence reads: CATSDPGQGNTIYF. DNA for the CDR3: TGTGCCACCAGTGACCCGGGACAGGGAAACACCATATATTTT.

The chain couples TRBV3-1 (or the pseudogene TRBV3-2) to TRBJ2-7; tentative D call: TRBD1 (6 bases). CDR1 is LGHDT, CDR2 YNNKEL, per germline (reference sequence). Trimming shortened V by 5 bases and J by 4 bases, and 9 bases separated the two germline ends. This CDR3 has 12 residues. The CDR3 DNA is TGTGCCAGCAGCACACAGGGTTACGAGCAGTACTTC. Translated: CASSTQGYEQYF.

The chain uses TRBV6-5 and TRBJ1-6; maybe TRBD1 (5 bases). CDR1 is MNHEY, CDR2 SVGAGI, per germline. Trimming stripped 7 bases from V and 0 bases from J, with 10 bases between. The CDR3 covers 15 residues. CDR3 sequence reads: CASNRQSSYNSPLHF. Written as DNA, the CDR3 is TGTGCCAGCAATAGACAGAGCTCCTATAATTCACCCCTCCACTTT.

The chain uses TRBV18 and TRBJ1-1; 8 bases line up with TRBD1. V lost 3 bases to trimming and J lost 1 base; unmatched junction nucleotides: 4. The length of the CDR3 is 15 residues. In germline, CDR1 is KGHSH, CDR2 LQKENI. CDR3 in amino acids: CASSPADRGNTEAFF. The CDR3 DNA follows: TGTGCCAGCTCACCCGCAGACAGGGGGAACACTGAAGCTTTCTTT.

V is TRBV2 and J is TRBJ1-2; D is unclear. Trimming left V 3 bases short and J 1 base short, with 12 bases between. The CDR3 spans 15 residues. The germline CDR1 and CDR2 sequences are SNHLY and FYNNEI. The CDR3 DNA follows: TGTGCCAGCAGTGATGACAAACGGGGTAACTATGGCTACACCTTC. Protein: CASSDDKRGNYGYTF. Full variable domain (rest looked up from reference TRBV2 and TRBJ1-2): EPEVTQTPSHQVTQMGQEVILRCVPISNHLYFYWYRQILGQKVEFLVSFYNNEISEKSEIFDDQFSVERPDGSNFTLKIRSTKLEDSAMYFCASSDDKRGNYGYTFGSGTRLTVV.

The chain is built from TRBV18 and TRBJ1-1; D is ambiguous. Germline V lookup: CDR1 KGHSH, CDR2 LQKENI. The germline V and J ends were trimmed by 6 bases and 7 bases, with 15 bases remaining between them. This CDR3 has 13 residues. The CDR3: CASSLNPGGEAFF. CDR3 bases: TGTGCCAGCTCGCTCAACCCGGGAGGTGAAGCTTTCTTT.